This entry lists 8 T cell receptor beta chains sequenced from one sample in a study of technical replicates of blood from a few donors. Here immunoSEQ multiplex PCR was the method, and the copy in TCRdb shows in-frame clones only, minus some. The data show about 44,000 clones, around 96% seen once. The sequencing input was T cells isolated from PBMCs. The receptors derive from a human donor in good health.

CDR3 DNA: TGTGCCAGCAGCGAACAGGGCACCGGGGCCAACGTCCTGACTTTC. Its protein product is CASSEQGTGANVLTF. V and J are TRBV2 and TRBJ2-6; maybe TRBD1 (6 bases). Germline assignment: CDR1 SNHLY and CDR2 FYNNEI. V dropped 6 bases and J dropped 4 bases, with 13 bases sitting between them. CDR3 length: 15 residues.

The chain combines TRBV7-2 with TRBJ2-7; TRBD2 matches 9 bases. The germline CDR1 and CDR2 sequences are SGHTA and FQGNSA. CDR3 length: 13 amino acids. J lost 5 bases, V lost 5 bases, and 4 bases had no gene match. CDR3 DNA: TGTGCCAGCAGCGGGACTAGCTTCCACGAGCAGTACTTC. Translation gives CASSGTSFHEQYF.

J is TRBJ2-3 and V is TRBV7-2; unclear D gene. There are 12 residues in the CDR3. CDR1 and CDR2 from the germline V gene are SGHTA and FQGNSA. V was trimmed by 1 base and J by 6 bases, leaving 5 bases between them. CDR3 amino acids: CASSLDSDTQYF. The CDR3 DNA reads TGTGCCAGCAGCTTAGATTCGGATACGCAGTATTTT.

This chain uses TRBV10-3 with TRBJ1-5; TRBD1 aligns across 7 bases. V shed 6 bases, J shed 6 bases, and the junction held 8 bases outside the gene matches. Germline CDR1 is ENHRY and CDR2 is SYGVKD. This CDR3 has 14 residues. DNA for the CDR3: TGTGCCATCAGCCCTAGGCAGGGGGTTCAGCCCCAGCATTTT. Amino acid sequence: CAISPRQGVQPQHF.

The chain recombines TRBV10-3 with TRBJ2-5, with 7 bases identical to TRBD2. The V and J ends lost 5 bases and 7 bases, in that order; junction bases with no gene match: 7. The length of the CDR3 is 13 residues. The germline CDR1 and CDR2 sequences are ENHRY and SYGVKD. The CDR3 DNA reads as TGTGCCATCAGTCAAGGACTAGAAGGGACCCAGTACTTC. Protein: CAISQGLEGTQYF.

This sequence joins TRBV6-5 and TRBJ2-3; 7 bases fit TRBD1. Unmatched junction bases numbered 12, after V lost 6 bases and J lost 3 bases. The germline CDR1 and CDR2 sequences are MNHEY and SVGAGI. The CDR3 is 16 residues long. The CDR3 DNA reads TGTGCCAGCAGATACGACAGGGATAAGGGGACAGATACGCAGTATTTT. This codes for CASRYDRDKGTDTQYF.

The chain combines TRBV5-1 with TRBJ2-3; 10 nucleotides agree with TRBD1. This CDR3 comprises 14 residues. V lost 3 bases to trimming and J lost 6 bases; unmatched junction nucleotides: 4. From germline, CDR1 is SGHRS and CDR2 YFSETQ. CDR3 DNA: TGCGCCAGCAGCTGGGGGACAGGGGATGATACGCAGTATTTT. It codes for CASSWGTGDDTQYF.

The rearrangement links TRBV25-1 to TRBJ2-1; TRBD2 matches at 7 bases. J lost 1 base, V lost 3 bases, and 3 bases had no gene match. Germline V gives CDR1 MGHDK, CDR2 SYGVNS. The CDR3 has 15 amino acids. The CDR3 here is CASSEPGRSYNEQFF. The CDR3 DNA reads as TGTGCCAGCAGTGAGCCCGGGAGGTCCTACAATGAGCAGTTCTTC.